These 16 T cell receptor beta chains were all obtained from the same sample, sequenced in a study of OX40 agonist ivuxolimab in advanced cancers. Profiling relied on immunoSEQ multiplex PCR, and the TCRdb table lists in-frame clones only, not all of them. The sample has tens of thousands of clones; around 84% are singletons. This specimen was CD4+ or CD8+ T cells sorted from blood, taken in a trial of the OX40 agonist ivuxolimab. The receptors come from an adult with an advanced solid tumor such as melanoma, head and neck, liver or kidney cancer.

V gene TRBV5-1 combines with J gene TRBJ2-3; the match to TRBD2 covers 8 bases. V shed 4 bases and J 3 bases; nucleotides not matched to a gene: 10. The germline CDR1 and CDR2 sequences are SGHRS and YFSETQ. CDR3 length: 16 amino acids. CDR3 loop: CASSPIAGGGTDTQYF. CDR3 bases: TGCGCCAGCAGCCCAATTGCGGGGGGCGGTACAGATACGCAGTATTTT.

With respect to this clone: An end of the junction does not agree with germline; a read error may underlie this. The chain recombines TRBV5-1 with TRBJ1-3, with a weak D call TRBD1 (6 bases). This CDR3 spans 16 amino acids. Germline lookup yields CDR1 SGHRS and CDR2 YFSETQ. CDR3 DNA: TGCGCCAGCAGCTTGGGACAGGCAGACTCTGGAAACACCGTATATTTT. The encoded protein is CASSLGQADSGNTVYF.

This clone appeared a single time. This chain connects TRBV7-2 to TRBJ2-7; the D is unclear. Germline lookup yields CDR1 SGHTA and CDR2 FQGNSA. Trimming removed 1 base from V and 5 bases from J, with 15 bases in between. CDR3 length equals 15 residues. The CDR3 reads CASSLVGQARHEQYF. The CDR3 coding sequence is TGTGCCAGCAGCTTAGTTGGGCAGGCCCGGCACGAGCAGTACTTC.

This CDR3 is CASIPGQGGEPQHF. CDR3 in DNA: TGTGCCAGCATTCCGGGACAGGGGGGGGAGCCCCAGCATTTT. The V and J genes are TRBV6-1 and TRBJ1-5; 11 bases match TRBD1. Germline V gene sequence: CDR1 MNHNS, CDR2 SASEGT. After removal of 7 bases from V and 8 bases from J, the junction contained 7 bases not matched to a gene. There are 14 residues in the CDR3.

This clone was seen only once. The chain uses TRBV5-5 and TRBJ2-7; D is perhaps TRBD2 (5 bases). This CDR3 is built from 14 residues. V shed 0 bases and J shed 2 bases, with 9 bases lying between them. Per germline, CDR1 SGHKS and CDR2 YYEKEE (reference sequence). The CDR3 sequence is CASSLVPGTYEQYF. The CDR3 DNA follows: TGTGCCAGCAGCTTGGTGCCGGGGACCTACGAGCAGTACTTC.

The chain links TRBV28 to TRBJ1-5, with 8 bases lining up with TRBD1. The CDR3 length is 15 residues. Looked up from germline, CDR1 is MDHEN and CDR2 is SYDVKM. Germline trimming cut 5 bases from V and 3 bases from J; bases unmatched to any gene: 6. The CDR3 bases are TGTGCCAGCAGTACAGGACAGGGTATCAATCAGCCCCAGCATTTT. Translating gives CASSTGQGINQPQHF. The variable domain in full, completed from reference TRBV28 and TRBJ1-5, reads DVKVTQSSRYLVKRTGEKVFLECVQDMDHENMFWYRQDPGLGLRLIYFSYDVKMKEKGDIPEGYSVSREKKERFSLILESASTNQTSMYLCASSTGQGINQPQHFGDGTRLSIL.

This clone has only a few counts. The chain combines TRBV19 with TRBJ1-5; no reliable D call. The V end lost 3 bases, the J end lost 5 bases, and 8 bases lay between the germline ends. The CDR3 length is 13 residues. Germline-derived CDR1 and CDR2 are LNHDA and SQIVND (reference sequence). CDR3: CASSMGRYQPQHF. The CDR3 nucleotides read TGTGCCAGTAGTATGGGAAGATATCAGCCCCAGCATTTT.

V is TRBV6-5 and J is TRBJ2-3; TRBD2 agrees at 10 bases. V lost 5 bases, J lost 1 base, and 3 bases stayed unmatched. The germline V gene has CDR1 MNHEY and CDR2 SVGAGI. The CDR3 extends over 15 amino acids. The CDR3: CASSGGTSGTDTQYF. Written as DNA, the CDR3 is TGTGCCAGCAGTGGGGGGACTAGCGGCACAGATACGCAGTATTTT.

The V call is TRBV11-2, the J call TRBJ2-1, with D possibly matching TRBD1 (6 bases). Germline lookup yields CDR1 SGHAT and CDR2 FQNNGV. Trimming removed 2 bases from V and 11 bases from J, with 10 bases in between. There are 12 residues in the CDR3. CDR3 residues: CASSLLGQQQFF. Here the CDR3 DNA reads TGTGCCAGCAGCTTATTAGGACAGCAGCAGTTCTTC.

The CDR3 nucleotides read TGTGCCAGCTATTTCCGGGACACCACTGAAGCTTTCTTT. It translates to CASYFRDTTEAFF. The gene calls are TRBV6-1 and TRBJ1-1; tentative D call: TRBD1 (6 bases). This CDR3 comprises 13 residues. The V gene lost 8 bases and the J gene lost 4 bases, with 14 bases spanning the gap. Looked up from germline, CDR1 is MNHNS and CDR2 is SASEGT.

This clone was found once. The chain uses TRBV7-2 and TRBJ2-3; 10 bases agree with TRBD2. J gave up 8 bases and V 5 bases, and 16 bases lay outside the gene matches. This CDR3 spans 17 amino acids. Per the germline V gene, CDR1 is SGHTA and CDR2 is FQGNSA. Here the CDR3 DNA reads TGTGCCAGCAGCCGCAGAGGACTAGCGGACTCACGGGGTACGCAGTATTTT. Protein sequence: CASSRRGLADSRGTQYF. Complete variable domain (other parts from reference TRBV7-2 and TRBJ2-3): GAGVSQSPSNKVTEKGKDVELRCDPISGHTALYWYRQSLGQGLEFLIYFQGNSAPDKSGLPSDRFSAERTGGSVSTLTIQRTQQEDSAVYLCASSRRGLADSRGTQYFGPGTRLTVL.

V and J are TRBV9 and TRBJ2-3; D ambiguous. Trimming took off 0 bases at V and 1 base at J, with 12 bases between the two ends. Germline CDR1 and CDR2: SGDLS and YYNGEE. The CDR3 runs 16 residues. Written as DNA, the CDR3 is TGTGCCAGCAGCGTAGCGTCTGGTTTTGGCACAGATACGCAGTATTTT. Residues: CASSVASGFGTDTQYF.

This clone occurred a few times. The V gene is TRBV6-6, the J gene TRBJ2-2, with TRBD1 matching over 8 bases. Germline V gene lookup returns CDR1 MNHNY and CDR2 SVGAGI (reference sequence). V trimming: 7 bases; J trimming: 2 bases; junction bases outside the gene matches: 9. There are 16 residues in the CDR3. The CDR3 spells CASKNSGGANTGELFF. The CDR3, as DNA: TGTGCCAGCAAAAACTCAGGGGGCGCAAACACCGGGGAGCTGTTTTTT.

This clone came up once. CDR3 amino acids: CASSASGRASEQYF. Here the CDR3 DNA reads TGTGCCAGCTCGGCTAGCGGGAGGGCCTCCGAGCAGTACTTC. The chain joins TRBV18 to TRBJ2-7; 12 nucleotides line up with TRBD2. The CDR3 loop spans 14 amino acids. Germline CDR1 KGHSH, CDR2 LQKENI. J was trimmed by 6 bases and V by 6 bases; bases with no gene match: 6. The variable domain in full, completed from reference TRBV18 and TRBJ2-7, reads NAGVMQNPRHLVRRRGQEARLRCSPMKGHSHVYWYRQLPEEGLKFMVYLQKENIIDESGMPKERFSAEFPKEGPSILRIQQVVRGDSAAYFCASSASGRASEQYFGPGTRLTVT.

The J gene is TRBJ1-1, the V gene TRBV6-5; 8 bases agree with TRBD1. The CDR3 is 14 residues long. In germline, CDR1 is MNHEY, CDR2 SVGAGI. Germline trimming cut 8 bases from V and 4 bases from J; bases unmatched to any gene: 9. The CDR3 DNA is TGTGCCAGCCAGATGACAGGGGTGGTCACTGAAGCTTTCTTT. Amino acid sequence: CASQMTGVVTEAFF.

This chain uses TRBV5-1 with TRBJ1-6, with 7 bases identical to TRBD1. Per germline, CDR1 SGHRS and CDR2 YFSETQ. V lost 0 bases to trimming and J lost 9 bases; unmatched junction nucleotides: 3. The CDR3 totals 14 residues. The DNA of the CDR3 is TGCGCCAGCAGCTTGGAGGGACAGACTTCACCCCTCCACTTT. This encodes CASSLEGQTSPLHF. Variable domain in full (rest from reference TRBV5-1 and TRBJ1-6): KAGVTQTPRYLIKTRGQQVTLSCSPISGHRSVSWYQQTPGQGLQFLFEYFSETQRNKGNFPGRFSGRQFSNSRSEMNVSTLELGDSALYLCASSLEGQTSPLHFGNGTRLTVT.